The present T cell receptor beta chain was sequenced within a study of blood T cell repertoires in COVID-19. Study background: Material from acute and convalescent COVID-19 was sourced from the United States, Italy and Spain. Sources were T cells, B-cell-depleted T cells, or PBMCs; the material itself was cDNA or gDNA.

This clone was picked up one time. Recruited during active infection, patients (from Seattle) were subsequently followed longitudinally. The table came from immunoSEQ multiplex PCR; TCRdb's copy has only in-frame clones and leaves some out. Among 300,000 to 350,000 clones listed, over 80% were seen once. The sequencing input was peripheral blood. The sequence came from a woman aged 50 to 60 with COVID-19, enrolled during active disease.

CDR3 bases: TGCGCCAGCAGCTTGGCCGTCTCAGGGGTCAACACTGAAGCTTTCTTT. It codes for CASSLAVSGVNTEAFF. The chain joins TRBV5-1 to TRBJ1-1, with D perhaps matching TRBD1 (6 bases). Germline V gene data show CDR1 as SGHRS and CDR2 as YFSETQ. The CDR3 contains 16 residues. V lost 0 bases and J lost 2, with 14 bases in between.